The sequence of this T cell receptor beta chain was determined in a study of patients and donors after allogeneic stem cell transplantation. This clonotype was found a few times. The CDR3 consists of 14 residues. Trimming took off 6 bases at V and 3 bases at J, with 10 bases between the two ends. The germline CDR1 and CDR2 sequences are KGHDR and SFDVKD. A single record per CDR3 protein comes from TCRdb applying MiXCR to the RT-PCR reads. The repertoire consists of over 150,000 distinct CDR3 sequences, with 30% occurring once and the leading ten covering under 3.5%. The sample comprised blood, either unsorted or a sorted T cell fraction (not recorded which). The source is a human donor who was either an allogeneic HSCT recipient or a stem cell or donor lymphocyte infusion donor (not recorded which). It is not recorded whose cells these are; they may come from a transplant donor. The V call is TRBV24-1, the J call TRBJ2-2; no reliable D call. As DNA, the CDR3 is TGTGCCACCAGTAAGCGACGGGACACCGGGGAGCTGTTTTTT. Protein: CATSKRRDTGELFF.